This TCR beta chain comes out of a study of T-cell memory formation after mild COVID-19. V lost 3 bases and J 0 bases, leaving 5 bases between the germline ends. Germline V gene sequence: CDR1 SQVTM, CDR2 ANQGSEA. This CDR3 has 12 amino acids. TCRdb passed the 5' RACE reads through MiXCR, listing each CDR3 protein once. The data contain more than 250,000 distinct CDR3 sequences, 16% of them singletons. As for this clonotype: Its specificity is unknown.

Study conclusions and caveats: Pre-infection memory harbored some responding clones, suggesting cross-reactive memory joined.

Sequenced sample: PBMCs or a T cell subset sorted from them (not recorded which). The chain combines TRBV29-1 with TRBJ1-1; D is unclear. This receptor was taken from a man between 18 and 35 years old who had mild COVID-19 (a few samples of this study predate the infection). Cell type and time point are not known. The CDR3 coding sequence is TGCAGCGTTGACGCCATGAACACTGAAGCTTTCTTT. This codes for CSVDAMNTEAFF.